This T cell receptor beta chain is drawn from a study of cytomegalovirus exposure and HLA in healthy donors. Background on the study: In an earlier analysis, almost 120 million unique TCR beta sequences were found from about 179 million T cells. The Caucasian-associated ancestry cluster held 80% to 90% of approximately 400 genotyped donors. Overall study results and limits: Later on, a genetic analysis was performed. It linked a missense variant in DCLRE1C with V- and J-gene trimming of TCR beta.

These donors counted as nominally healthy when sampled, but unrecorded immune exposures were likely. Worth noting for this clone: Its specificity is unknown.

In the PCR, 60 Vbeta and 13 Jbeta primers were used. Clones were sequenced by immunoSEQ multiplex PCR, and TCRdb holds only the in-frame ones, with some missing. This sample yields 100,000 to 150,000 clones, of which about two thirds are seen a single time; roughly 3% belongs to the top ten. CDR1 is LNHDA and CDR2 is SQIVND in the germline V gene (reference sequence). V was shortened by 5 bases and J by 7 bases, with 15 bases between the two germline ends. The CDR3 loop spans 13 amino acids. This sequence originates from a woman in her sixties in good health and CMV-seropositive. This sequence joins TRBV19 and TRBJ2-7; D possibly corresponds to TRBD2 (5 bases). Sample: PBMCs. The CDR3 DNA reads as TGTGCCAGTAGTCTTTCCGTCGGGGTGGAGCAGTACTTC. Translated: CASSLSVGVEQYF. Drawing the rest from reference TRBV19 and TRBJ2-7, the complete variable domain is DGGITQSPKYLFRKEGQNVTLSCEQNLNHDAMYWYRQDPGQGLRLIYYSQIVNDFQKGDIAEGYSVSREKKESFPLTVTSAQKNPTAFYLCASSLSVGVEQYFGPGTRLTVT.